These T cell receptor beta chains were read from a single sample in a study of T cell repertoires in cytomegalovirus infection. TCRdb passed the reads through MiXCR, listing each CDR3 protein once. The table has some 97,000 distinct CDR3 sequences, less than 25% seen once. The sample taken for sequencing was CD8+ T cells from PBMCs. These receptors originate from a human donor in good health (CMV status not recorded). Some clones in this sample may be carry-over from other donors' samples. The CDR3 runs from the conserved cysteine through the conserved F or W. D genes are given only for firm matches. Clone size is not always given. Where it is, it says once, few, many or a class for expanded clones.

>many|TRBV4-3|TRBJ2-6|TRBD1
TGCGCCAGCAGTTCAGATACGGGACAGACTTTCTCTGGGGCCAACGTCCTGACTTTC
CASSSDTGQTFSGANVLTF
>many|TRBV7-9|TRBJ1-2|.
TGTGCCAGCACCTCCGTCCACTATGGCTACACCTTC
CASTSVHYGYTF
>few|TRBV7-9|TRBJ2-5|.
TGTGCCAGCAGCCCCCGGGACCCAGCCGAGGAGACCCAGTACTTC
CASSPRDPAEETQYF
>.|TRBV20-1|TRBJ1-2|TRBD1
TGCAGTGCTAGAGACCTCGACAGGGGTCACCCCTATGGCTACACCTTC
CSARDLDRGHPYGYTF
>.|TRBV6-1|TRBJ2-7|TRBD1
TGTGCCAGCACCAGGGACAGGGGCTACTACGAGCAGTACTTC
CASTRDRGYYEQYF
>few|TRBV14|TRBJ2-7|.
TGTGCCAGCAGCGGGAGATCCTACGAGCAGTACTTC
CASSGRSYEQYF
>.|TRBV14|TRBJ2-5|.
TGTGCCAGCAGCCGCGGCGTGGGGTACCAAGAGACCCAGTACTTC
CASSRGVGYQETQYF
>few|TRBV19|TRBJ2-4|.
TGTGCCAGTAGTATCGTTTGGGGGGCCAAAAACATTCAGTACTTC
CASSIVWGAKNIQYF
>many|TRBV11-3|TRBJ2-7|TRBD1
TGTGCCAGCAGGCCAGGGGGCAGGGCCAACGAGCAGTACTTC
CASRPGGRANEQYF
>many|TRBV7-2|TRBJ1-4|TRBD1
TGTGCCAGCACCCTCGGGGACAGGGGTTTGGAAAAACTGTTTTTT
CASTLGDRGLEKLFF
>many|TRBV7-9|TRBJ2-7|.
TGTGCCAGCAGCGCTCTAAGCCTCAGGGAAGACGAGCAGTACTTC
CASSALSLREDEQYF
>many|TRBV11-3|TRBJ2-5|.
TGTGCCAGCAGAGACCAAGAGACCCAGTACTTC
CASRDQETQYF
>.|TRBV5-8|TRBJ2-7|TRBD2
TGTGCCAGCAGCCTCGGACTAGCTTTTGAGCAGTACTTC
CASSLGLAFEQYF
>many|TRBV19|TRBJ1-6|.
TGTGCCAGTAGTATAAGTGATGGAAATTCACCCCTCCACTTT
CASSISDGNSPLHF
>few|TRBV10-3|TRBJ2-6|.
TGTGCCATCAGTGAGTTCGAGCCAAAAACTGGGGCCAACGTCCTGACTTTC
CAISEFEPKTGANVLTF
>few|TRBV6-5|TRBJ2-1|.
TGTGCCAGCAGTGACGACTGGAGCTCCTACAATGAGCAGTTCTTC
CASSDDWSSYNEQFF
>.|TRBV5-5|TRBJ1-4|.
TGTGCCAGCAGCTTGTGGAGGGGTGCTAATGAAAAACTGTTTTTT
CASSLWRGANEKLFF
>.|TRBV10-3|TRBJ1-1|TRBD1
TGTGCCATCAGTGAGGGGGACAGCGGGAACACTGAAGCTTTCTTT
CAISEGDSGNTEAFF
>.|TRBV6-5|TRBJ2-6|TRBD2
TGTGCCAGCAGTTACTCGACGACTAGCGTCTCTGGGGCCAACGTCCTGACTTTC
CASSYSTTSVSGANVLTF
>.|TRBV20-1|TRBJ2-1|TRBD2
TGCAGTGCTAGACCACGGGGGGGCAATGAGCAGTTCTTC
CSARPRGGNEQFF
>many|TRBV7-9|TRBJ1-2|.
TGTGCCAGCAGCCAGGGAGAAGCCTATGGCTACACCTTC
CASSQGEAYGYTF
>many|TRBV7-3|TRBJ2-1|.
TGTGCCAGCAGCTACAACTCGCAGGGCAATGAGCAGTTCTTC
CASSYNSQGNEQFF
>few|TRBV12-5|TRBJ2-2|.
TGTGCTAGTGGTTTGACAGAGAACACCGGGGAGCTGTTTTTT
CASGLTENTGELFF
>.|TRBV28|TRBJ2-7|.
TGTGCCAGCAGTTTTGTGGACACCTCCTACGAGCAGTACTTC
CASSFVDTSYEQYF
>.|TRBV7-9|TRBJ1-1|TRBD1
TGTGCCAGCAGCTCGGGGACAGGTGAAGCTTTCTTT
CASSSGTGEAFF
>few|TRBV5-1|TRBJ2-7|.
TGCGCCAGCAGCGAGAGTGGTTACGAGCAGTACTTC
CASSESGYEQYF
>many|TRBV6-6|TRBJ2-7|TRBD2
TGTGCCAGCAGTTACTCGATGGCGCGGGAGATGTCAAGCTACGAGCAGTACTTC
CASSYSMAREMSSYEQYF
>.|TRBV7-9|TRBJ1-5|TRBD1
TGTGCCAGCAGCTCGGGGACAGTAAGCAATCAGCCCCAGCATTTT
CASSSGTVSNQPQHF
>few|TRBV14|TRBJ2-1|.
TGTGCCAGCAGCCCCGTTGGAGGGGCCGTTATCAATGAGCAGTTCTTC
CASSPVGGAVINEQFF
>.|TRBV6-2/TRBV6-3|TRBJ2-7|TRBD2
TGTGCCAGCAGTTACTTGAGGACTAGCGGGGGAACTTCCTACGAGCAGTACTTC
CASSYLRTSGGTSYEQYF
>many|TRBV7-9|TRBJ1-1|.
TGTGCCAGCAGTAGGGACGGGAACACTGAAGCTTTCTTT
CASSRDGNTEAFF
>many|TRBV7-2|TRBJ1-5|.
TGTGCCAGCAGCACATATATCAATCAGCCCCAGCATTTT
CASSTYINQPQHF
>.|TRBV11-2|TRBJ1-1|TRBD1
TGTGCCAGCAGACAGACAGGGGAGTTGGCCACTGAAGCTTTCTTT
CASRQTGELATEAFF
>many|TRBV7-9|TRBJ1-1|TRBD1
TGTGCCAGCAGCTCCCCCCCATCGACAGGGTTAGACACTGAAGCTTTCTTT
CASSSPPSTGLDTEAFF
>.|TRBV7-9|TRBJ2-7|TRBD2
TGTGCCAGCAGCTCGAAGCGGGGGATGATGTCCTACGAGCAGTACTTC
CASSSKRGMMSYEQYF
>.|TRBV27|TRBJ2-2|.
TGTGCCAGCAGTTTATTTAGGCACAACACCGGGGAGCTGTTTTTT
CASSLFRHNTGELFF
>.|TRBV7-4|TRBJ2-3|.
TGTGCCAGCAGCTTAGATGCTAGACCAACGCAGTATTTT
CASSLDARPTQYF
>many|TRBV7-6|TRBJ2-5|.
TGTGCCAGCAGCTTACTGCAAGAGACCCAGTACTTC
CASSLLQETQYF
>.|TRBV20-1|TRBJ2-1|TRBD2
TGCAGTCCATTTGTAGCGGGGGCCCTATACAATGAGCAGTTCTTC
CSPFVAGALYNEQFF
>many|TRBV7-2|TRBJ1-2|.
TGTGCCAGCAGCTTAGGCATTTGGGGCTACACCTTC
CASSLGIWGYTF
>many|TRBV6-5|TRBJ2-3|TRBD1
TGTGCCAGCAGTTACTCGATCCGCGACAGGGCCCGGGAAGATACGCAGTATTTT
CASSYSIRDRAREDTQYF
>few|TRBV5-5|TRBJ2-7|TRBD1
TGTGCCAGCAGCCTGGGGGACAGCTTCTACGAGCAGTACTTC
CASSLGDSFYEQYF
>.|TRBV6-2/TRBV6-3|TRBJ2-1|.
TGTGCCAGCAGGCAGAAGTACAATGAGCAGTTCTTC
CASRQKYNEQFF
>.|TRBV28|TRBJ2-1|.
TGTGCCAGCAGTCCGGACAGTGGGAGCTCCTACAATGAGCAGTTCTTC
CASSPDSGSSYNEQFF
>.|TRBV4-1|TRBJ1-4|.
TGCGCCAGCAGCCAAGAAGGTGGCGGGGTCGGGGAAAAACTGTTTTTT
CASSQEGGGVGEKLFF
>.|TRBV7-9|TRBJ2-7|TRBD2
TGTGCCAGCAGTACGGGACTAGTCTCCTACGAGCAGTACTTC
CASSTGLVSYEQYF
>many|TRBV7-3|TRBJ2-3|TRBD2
TGTGCCAGCAGCTTAACGCTAGCGGGGAGAACAGATACGCAGTATTTT
CASSLTLAGRTDTQYF
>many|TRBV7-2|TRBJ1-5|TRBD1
TGTGCCAGCAGCCCAGGGGGGAATCAGCCCCAGCATTTT
CASSPGGNQPQHF
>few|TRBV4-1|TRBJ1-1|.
TGCGCCAGCAGCCAGGGACGGATAATGAACACTGAAGCTTTCTTT
CASSQGRIMNTEAFF
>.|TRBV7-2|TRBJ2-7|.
TGTGCCAGCAACCCAGGCGGGAATATATACGAGCAGTACTTC
CASNPGGNIYEQYF
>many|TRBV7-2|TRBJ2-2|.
TGTGCCAGCAGCTCCGCGCTAGCTGGTACCGGGGAGCTGTTTTTT
CASSSALAGTGELFF
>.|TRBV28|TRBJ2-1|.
TGTGCCACCAACGCCTTGAACAATGAGCAGTTCTTC
CATNALNNEQFF
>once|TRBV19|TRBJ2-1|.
TGTGCCAGTAGTATAGCGGGCGGCCTCTACAATGAGCAGTTCTTC
CASSIAGGLYNEQFF
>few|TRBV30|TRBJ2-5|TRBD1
TGTGCCTGGAGTGTCGGGACAGGGCTTGAGACCCAGTACTTC
CAWSVGTGLETQYF
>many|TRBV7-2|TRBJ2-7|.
TGTGCCAGCAGCCCGGTGGCCACCCAGTACGAGCAGTACTTC
CASSPVATQYEQYF
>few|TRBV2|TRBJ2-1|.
TGTGCCAGCAGGCAGTACAATGAGCAGTTCTTC
CASRQYNEQFF
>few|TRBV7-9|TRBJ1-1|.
TGTGCCAGCAGTGGGTCGACAGGATCAAACACTGAAGCTTTCTTT
CASSGSTGSNTEAFF